This is a list of T cell receptor beta chains from one sample in a study of blood T cell repertoires in COVID-19. Clones were read by immunoSEQ multiplex PCR, and TCRdb kept only the in-frame ones, dropping some. This table has more than 200,000 clones, 80% to 90% appearing once. The sample comprised peripheral blood. All receptors come from a man under 40 with active or convalescent COVID-19. The CDR3 runs from the conserved cysteine through the conserved F or W. The D gene is left open where the match is weak. Where a row states a size, it is once, few, many or the class of an expanded clone; other rows omit it.

CDR3 length	clone size	D gene	V gene	J gene	CDR3 protein	CDR3 DNA
11	.	.	TRBV1	TRBJ1-6	CVGEEDSPLHF	TGCGTCGGCGAGGAGGATTCACCCCTCCACTTT
14	.	.	TRBV5-4	TRBJ2-7	CASSLAGLSYEQYF	TGTGCCAGCAGCTTAGCAGGACTCTCCTACGAGCAGTACTTC
14	once	TRBD2	TRBV6-2/TRBV6-3	TRBJ2-1	CASSGGGTHGEQFF	TGTGCCAGCAGTGGCGGGGGGACACATGGTGAGCAGTTCTTC
16	few	.	TRBV4-1	TRBJ1-4	CASSQEYDSVHEKLFF	TGCGCCAGCAGCCAAGAATACGATTCGGTACATGAAAAACTGTTTTTT
18	.	.	TRBV9	TRBJ1-2	CASSESLGFLRAFDGYTF	TGTGCCAGCAGCGAATCTTTGGGCTTTTTACGAGCTTTTGACGGCTACACCTTC
15	.	.	TRBV6-6	TRBJ1-2	CASTPSEGRVYGYTF	TGTGCCAGCACCCCGTCGGAGGGGCGAGTCTATGGCTACACCTTC
13	.	.	TRBV10-3	TRBJ2-7	CAISESHSYEQYF	TGTGCCATCAGTGAGTCTCACTCGTACGAGCAGTACTTC
14	.	.	TRBV27	TRBJ2-3	CASSDRSGADTQYF	TGTGCCAGCAGTGACCGATCGGGGGCAGATACGCAGTATTTT
15	few	.	TRBV7-8	TRBJ1-5	CASSLERRGGQPQHF	TGTGCCAGCAGCTTAGAAAGGAGGGGAGGGCAGCCCCAGCATTTT
17	few	.	TRBV19	TRBJ1-5	CASSMGLLGGPGQPQHF	TGTGCCAGTAGCATGGGACTCTTGGGGGGTCCGGGTCAGCCCCAGCATTTT
16	.	TRBD2	TRBV5-1	TRBJ2-3	CASSPGAGGSTDTQYF	TGCGCCAGCAGCCCGGGAGCGGGGGGGAGCACAGATACGCAGTATTTT
16	.	.	TRBV6-5	TRBJ1-6	CASSYDTLSYNSPLHF	TGTGCCAGCAGTTACGACACACTCTCCTATAATTCACCCCTCCACTTT
19	.	TRBD2	TRBV6-1	TRBJ2-3	CASSEAKGLAGGSTDTQYF	TGTGCCAGCAGTGAAGCCAAGGGACTAGCGGGGGGAAGCACAGATACGCAGTATTTT
16	.	TRBD2	TRBV7-2	TRBJ2-2	CASRTTSGGNTGELFF	TGTGCCAGCAGAACTACTAGCGGGGGAAACACCGGGGAGCTGTTTTTT
16	.	TRBD2	TRBV7-8	TRBJ2-1	CASSLVLADEYNEQFF	TGTGCCAGCAGCTTAGTCCTAGCGGATGAATACAATGAGCAGTTCTTC
14	.	.	TRBV19	TRBJ2-2	CASSSLTGTGELFF	TGTGCCAGTTCCTCTCTTACGGGAACCGGGGAGCTGTTTTTT
16	.	TRBD1	TRBV7-6	TRBJ2-5	CASSLVGGDFPETQYF	TGTGCCAGCAGCTTAGTAGGGGGCGATTTTCCAGAGACCCAGTACTTC
16	.	TRBD1	TRBV7-2	TRBJ2-7	CASSLGSGTGAYEQYF	TGTGCCAGCAGCTTAGGGAGTGGGACAGGGGCCTACGAGCAGTACTTC
14	.	TRBD1	TRBV5-4	TRBJ1-1	CAARIGGPNTEAFF	TGTGCCGCAAGAATAGGGGGCCCGAACACTGAAGCTTTCTTT
17	.	.	TRBV4-1	TRBJ1-2	CASSQVARRAVDYGYTF	TGCGCCAGCAGCCAAGTGGCAAGGAGGGCGGTAGACTATGGCTACACCTTC
19	.	TRBD2	TRBV11-2	TRBJ2-1	CASSLDQASGGAFLNEQFF	TGTGCCAGCAGCTTAGATCAAGCTAGCGGGGGGGCTTTTTTAAATGAGCAGTTCTTC
14	few	.	TRBV4-1	TRBJ2-5	CASSQLSQPGTQYF	TGCGCCAGCAGCCAATTATCTCAACCGGGGACCCAGTACTTC
15	.	.	TRBV29-1	TRBJ1-6	CSGLGAENPDSPLHF	TGCAGCGGTTTAGGGGCCGAGAACCCCGATTCACCCCTCCACTTT
14	.	TRBD1	TRBV7-9	TRBJ1-1	CASSEQGATTEAFF	TGTGCCAGCAGCGAGCAGGGGGCGACCACTGAAGCTTTCTTT
17	.	TRBD1	TRBV5-4	TRBJ2-3	CASSQLSGTGVGDTQYF	TGTGCCAGCAGCCAACTCAGTGGTACAGGGGTGGGGGATACGCAGTATTTT
15	.	.	TRBV9	TRBJ1-1	CASSVAGGGGTEAFF	TGTGCCAGCAGCGTAGCCGGGGGGGGCGGCACTGAAGCTTTCTTT
17	few	TRBD2	TRBV5-4	TRBJ2-2	CASSLGGLARNTGELFF	TGTGCCAGCAGCTTGGGGGGACTAGCGAGGAACACCGGGGAGCTGTTTTTT
14	.	.	TRBV7-9	TRBJ1-2	CASSLRGGTYGYTF	TGTGCCAGCAGCCTAAGGGGCGGAACCTATGGCTACACCTTC
15	.	TRBD1	TRBV7-2	TRBJ2-1	CASSIRTGDYNEQFF	TGTGCCAGCAGTATAAGGACAGGGGACTACAATGAGCAGTTCTTC
13	.	.	TRBV19	TRBJ1-2	CASSDTGTGGYTF	TGTGCCAGTAGTGACACAGGGACGGGTGGCTACACCTTC
14	.	.	TRBV11-3	TRBJ2-2	CASSPLGAPTELFF	TGTGCCAGCAGCCCCCTGGGGGCGCCGACGGAGCTGTTTTTT
14	.	.	TRBV15	TRBJ2-1	CATSRESGVNEQFF	TGTGCCACCAGCAGAGAGTCAGGGGTCAATGAGCAGTTCTTC
17	.	.	TRBV7-9	TRBJ2-4	CASSFSGGTRIQNIQYF	TGTGCCAGCAGCTTTTCAGGGGGGACGCGGATACAAAACATTCAGTACTTC
13	.	TRBD1	TRBV29-1	TRBJ1-5	CSVGTGANQPQHF	TGCAGCGTTGGTACAGGGGCCAATCAGCCCCAGCATTTT
13	.	.	TRBV2	TRBJ1-6	CASSRGINSPLHF	TGTGCCAGCAGCAGGGGAATTAATTCACCCCTCCACTTT
16	.	TRBD1	TRBV6-5	TRBJ2-1	CASSYSVGQVFNEQFF	TGTGCCAGCAGTTACTCGGTGGGACAGGTCTTCAATGAGCAGTTCTTC
18	.	TRBD1	TRBV4-1	TRBJ1-4	CASSQDPPLARGNEKLFF	TGCGCCAGCAGCCAAGATCCCCCGCTTGCCAGGGGGAATGAAAAACTGTTTTTT
16	.	TRBD2	TRBV29-1	TRBJ2-3	CSVVEISGGASDTQYF	TGCAGCGTTGTAGAGATTAGCGGGGGGGCTTCAGATACGCAGTATTTT
15	.	.	TRBV6-2/TRBV6-3	TRBJ2-3	CASSFMGASTDTQYF	TGTGCCAGCAGTTTTATGGGGGCTAGCACAGATACGCAGTATTTT
15	.	TRBD2	TRBV30	TRBJ2-3	CAWRPGRVGTDTQYF	TGTGCCTGGAGGCCGGGGAGGGTAGGGACAGATACGCAGTATTTT
15	.	TRBD2	TRBV9	TRBJ2-1	CASSVGLAGNNEQFF	TGTGCCAGCAGCGTCGGACTAGCGGGGAACAATGAGCAGTTCTTC
15	.	.	TRBV4-3	TRBJ1-4	CASSHQSATNEKLFF	TGCGCCAGCAGCCACCAGAGCGCAACTAATGAAAAACTGTTTTTT
13	.	.	TRBV19	TRBJ1-1	CASVTGWAGEAFF	TGTGCCAGTGTTACAGGGTGGGCAGGTGAAGCTTTCTTT
15	.	.	TRBV5-5	TRBJ1-6	CASSLVDRTNSPLHF	TGTGCCAGCAGCTTGGTTGACAGGACCAATTCACCCCTCCACTTT
15	.	.	TRBV6-5	TRBJ1-1	CASSYGGPGATEAFF	TGTGCCAGCAGTTACGGCGGGCCAGGGGCCACTGAAGCTTTCTTT
14	.	TRBD1	TRBV5-8	TRBJ2-7	CASSLGTGVYEQYF	TGTGCCAGCAGCTTGGGGACAGGGGTTTACGAGCAGTACTTC
14	.	TRBD1	TRBV5-5	TRBJ2-7	CASSPGQARYEQYF	TGTGCCAGCAGCCCAGGACAGGCCCGCTACGAGCAGTACTTC
16	.	.	TRBV7-2	TRBJ1-6	CASSLEGSSYNSPLHF	TGTGCCAGCAGCTTAGAAGGGAGCTCCTATAATTCACCCCTCCACTTT
18	.	TRBD2	TRBV2	TRBJ2-7	CASSFVASGGSKAYEQYF	TGTGCCAGCAGTTTCGTGGCTAGCGGGGGGTCTAAAGCCTACGAGCAGTACTTC
15	.	TRBD2	TRBV7-3	TRBJ2-1	CASSLIGGGNNEQFF	TGTGCCAGCAGCTTAATTGGCGGGGGTAACAATGAGCAGTTCTTC
13	once	.	TRBV6-5	TRBJ1-5	CASSRGGNQPQHF	TGTGCCAGCAGCAGGGGCGGCAATCAGCCCCAGCATTTT
13	.	.	TRBV7-9	TRBJ1-2	CASSSVRDYGYTF	TGTGCCAGCAGCTCAGTCAGGGACTATGGCTACACCTTC
14	few	.	TRBV3-1/TRBV3-2	TRBJ2-7	CASSQRPTLDEQYF	TGTGCCAGCAGCCAACGGCCGACACTAGACGAGCAGTACTTC
16	once	TRBD2	TRBV4-1	TRBJ2-3	CASSQLAGGYTDTQYF	TGCGCCAGCAGCCAACTAGCGGGGGGCTACACAGATACGCAGTATTTT
15	.	.	TRBV27	TRBJ1-4	CASSLSQGLNEKLFF	TGTGCCAGCAGTTTATCGCAGGGCCTTAATGAAAAACTGTTTTTT
17	few	TRBD2	TRBV19	TRBJ2-1	CASSAPGLAGGMDEQFF	TGTGCCAGTAGTGCCCCGGGACTAGCGGGGGGGATGGATGAGCAGTTCTTC